The present T cell receptor (beta chain) was sequenced within a study of a mutant IDH1 vaccine in newly diagnosed glioma. Germline loops: CDR1 SGDLS, CDR2 YYNGEE. Unmatched junction bases numbered 0, after V lost 0 bases and J lost 2 bases. This CDR3 region has 14 residues. The table came from immunoSEQ multiplex PCR; TCRdb's copy has only in-frame clones and leaves some out. The table records about 60,000 clones, roughly 84% of them present only once. This clone was seen just once. What it recognizes is unknown. Documented time point: week 23, last vaccination. One vaccine dose held 300 ug of mutant IDH1 20-mer peptide and came with topical imiquimod.

The receptor was derived from a man aged 18 to 30 with glioma. The material sequenced was PBMCs, taken from a glioma patient whose treatment included an IDH1 peptide vaccine. The chain joins TRBV9 to TRBJ2-7, with 9 bases lining up with TRBD1. The CDR3 region is CASSVGTGAYEQYF. As DNA, the CDR3 is TGTGCCAGCAGCGTAGGGACAGGGGCCTACGAGCAGTACTTC.